The sequence of this T cell receptor (beta chain) was determined in a study of shared clonotypes between healthy human individuals. Points from the study as a whole: Represented genetic and exposure-history diversity was restricted by having few donors.

The CDR3 length is 14 residues. Germline values: CDR1 WNHNN, CDR2 SYGVQD (reference sequence). V lost 0 bases to trimming and J lost 5 bases, with 10 bases between them. In the case of this clone: The antigen is unknown.

It was into CD45RA+ naive and CD45RA-negative memory subsets that the CD4+ cells were split. Using 200 ng DNA, roughly 33,000 T cell genomes, the sorted-subset replicate PCRs were run. Clones were sequenced by immunoSEQ multiplex PCR, and TCRdb holds only the in-frame ones, with some missing. The sample has 850,000 to 1,200,000 clones, approximately 72% seen once. This chain links TRBV10-1 with TRBJ2-5; the D call may be TRBD1 or TRBD2 (5 bases each). This receptor was obtained from a man aged 18 to 35 in good health. Sequencing was carried out using memory CD4+ T cells sorted from blood. Sample subset: CD45RA-negative fraction. In nucleotides, the CDR3 is TGCGCCAGCAGTGAGTCTGGGGGTGGGGAGACCCAGTACTTC. Amino acid sequence: CASSESGGGETQYF.